Following are 24 T cell receptor beta chains from one sample sequenced in a study of Graves' ophthalmopathy and Graves' hyperthyroidism. The authors amplified TCR beta CDR3 regions from RNA transcripts. HTBI primers served in a first-round RT-PCR, which a second-round multiplex PCR followed. TCRdb redid the calling of the multiplex PCR reads with MiXCR, one entry per CDR3 protein. The repertoire holds about 480,000 distinct CDR3 sequences, with approximately 14% as singletons. Input material: blood. These TCRs come from a woman aged 25 to 39 with Graves' ophthalmopathy.

The rearrangement links TRBV6-2 or TRBV6-3 to TRBJ1-1, with D possibly matching TRBD1 (5 bases). Germline values: CDR1 MNHEY, CDR2 SVGEGT. Deletions cut 1 base from V and 2 bases from J, with 8 bases between. The CDR3 loop spans 14 amino acids. The CDR3 region has the DNA TGTGCCAGCAGTTACTGGGGGGAAAACACTGAAGCTTTCTTT. As protein: CASSYWGENTEAFF.

This clonotype occurred many times. The chain links TRBV12-3 or TRBV12-4 to TRBJ1-1; D gene uncertain. This CDR3 is built from 13 residues. The V end lost 8 bases, the J end lost 6 bases, and 16 bases lay between the germline ends. CDR3: CASCPELGAEAFF. In DNA, the CDR3 is TGTGCCAGCTGCCCCGAGTTAGGCGCTGAAGCTTTCTTT.

The chain joins TRBV7-9 to TRBJ2-2; a weak D match, TRBD2 (5 bases). This CDR3 is 14 amino acids long. CDR1 and CDR2 from the germline V gene are SEHNR and FQNEAQ (reference sequence). Trimming shortened V by 8 bases and J by 4 bases, and 14 bases separated the two germline ends. CDR3: CASQSREITGELFF. The CDR3 region has the DNA TGTGCCAGCCAGTCCCGGGAAATCACCGGGGAGCTGTTTTTT. Based on the CDR3 plus reference TRBV7-9 and TRBJ2-2, the full variable domain is DTGVSQNPRHKITKRGQNVTFRCDPISEHNRLYWYRQTLGQGPEFLTYFQNEAQLEKSRLLSDRFSAERPKGSFSTLEIQRTEQGDSAMYLCASQSREITGELFFGEGSRLTVL.

In its sample, this clonotype was seen many times. This chain connects TRBV3-1 to TRBJ1-2, with D hard to call. The CDR3 spans 12 residues. Trimming shortened V by 1 base and J by 3 bases, and 3 bases separated the two germline ends. Germline values: CDR1 LGHDT, CDR2 YNNKEL (reference sequence). The CDR3 region is CASSQGHYGYTF. CDR3 in DNA: TGTGCCAGCAGCCAAGGGCACTATGGCTACACCTTC. The full variable domain, completed using reference TRBV3-1 and TRBJ1-2, is DTAVSQTPKYLVTQMGNDKSIKCEQNLGHDTMYWYKQDSKKFLKIMFSYNNKELIINETVPNRFSPKSPDKAHLNLHINSLELGDSAVYFCASSQGHYGYTFGSGTRLTVV.

This clonotype was counted at least ten times. This chain uses TRBV20-1 with TRBJ2-6; the match to TRBD1 covers 7 bases. This CDR3 spans 14 amino acids. Trimming cost V 3 bases and J 2 bases; bases outside gene matches: 1. In germline, CDR1 is DFQATT, CDR2 SNEGSKA (reference sequence). The CDR3 spells CSARGTAGANVLTF. In DNA form, the CDR3 reads TGCAGTGCTAGGGGGACAGCTGGGGCCAACGTCCTGACTTTC.

The chain employs TRBV18 and TRBJ1-1; D possibly corresponds to TRBD1 (6 bases). Germline CDR1 reads KGHSH; CDR2 reads LQKENI. CDR3 length equals 16 residues. V dropped 0 bases and J dropped 1 base, with 12 bases sitting between them. The DNA for the CDR3 is TGTGCCAGCTCACCACCGTTCGGGGGCTGGAACACTGAAGCTTTCTTT. It is translated as CASSPPFGGWNTEAFF.

This clonotype has at least ten counts. J is TRBJ1-2 and V is TRBV16, with D unclear. Looked up from germline, CDR1 is KGHSY and CDR2 is FQNENV. Trimming removed 2 bases at V and 6 bases at J, with 7 bases between. The CDR3 loop spans 12 amino acids. The DNA of the CDR3 is TGTGCCAGCAGCCAAGGACCGGATGGCTACACCTTC. Its protein product is CASSQGPDGYTF.

Many counts were recorded for this clonotype. The junction shows a germline mismatch at one end, possibly a read error. CDR3 sequence (DNA): TGTGCCAGCAATGAATGGGAGACCCAGTACTTC. Amino acid sequence: CASNEWETQYF. The genes are TRBV2 and TRBJ2-5; D ambiguous. Germline assignment: CDR1 SNHLY and CDR2 FYNNEI. This CDR3 comprises 11 residues.

This clonotype was observed at least ten times. The chain uses TRBV19 and TRBJ1-2; TRBD1 matches 9 bases. The CDR3 has 15 amino acids. J gave up 4 bases and V 6 bases, and 9 bases lay outside the gene matches. CDR1 is LNHDA, CDR2 SQIVND, per germline (reference sequence). The CDR3 nucleotides read TGTGCCAGTAGGGCGAGAGGACAGGGGATCTATGGCTACACCTTC. Translation gives CASRARGQGIYGYTF.

This chain joins TRBV20-1 and TRBJ1-5; no firm D call. V was trimmed by 5 bases and J by 5 bases, leaving 13 bases between them. This CDR3 is built from 13 residues. Germline V gene data show CDR1 as DFQATT and CDR2 as SNEGSKA (reference sequence). The CDR3 spells CSAQTDGDQPQHF. CDR3 coding DNA: TGCAGTGCTCAAACGGACGGAGATCAGCCCCAGCATTTT.

V gene TRBV6-5 combines with J gene TRBJ2-7; D possibly corresponds to TRBD2 (6 bases). Germline lookup yields CDR1 MNHEY and CDR2 SVGAGI. The CDR3 is 13 amino acids. With 4 bases removed from V and 8 bases from J, the gap between germline ends came to 15 bases. In DNA form, the CDR3 reads TGTGCCAGCAGTTCGATCGACGGGGGTAAGCAGTACTTC. Translating it yields CASSSIDGGKQYF.

The chain links TRBV20-1 to TRBJ2-7; no clear D gene. Deletions cut 5 bases from V and 0 bases from J, with 8 bases between. Germline V gene sequence: CDR1 DFQATT, CDR2 SNEGSKA (reference sequence). The CDR3 totals 12 residues. CDR3 DNA sequence: TGCAGTGCTTCGGCTGTCTCCTACGAGCAGTACTTC. Its protein product is CSASAVSYEQYF.

In its sample, this clonotype was seen many times. The chain links TRBV24-1 to TRBJ2-5; D is perhaps TRBD1 (6 bases). From germline, CDR1 is KGHDR and CDR2 SFDVKD. This CDR3 spans 13 amino acids. V was shortened by 9 bases and J by 2 bases, with 12 bases between the two germline ends. CDR3 in amino acids: CATQGTLQETQYF. The CDR3, as DNA: TGTGCCACCCAGGGGACCTTGCAAGAGACCCAGTACTTC.

The chain combines TRBV28 with TRBJ1-2, with D possibly matching TRBD1 (6 bases). The germline V and J ends were trimmed by 7 bases and 8 bases, with 17 bases remaining between them. Per the germline V gene, CDR1 is MDHEN and CDR2 is SYDVKM. The CDR3 spans 13 residues. This CDR3 reads CASTTGGPNGYTF. The DNA for the CDR3 is TGTGCCAGCACCACGGGGGGCCCTAACGGCTACACCTTC.

This chain uses TRBV20-1 with TRBJ1-2; D gene uncertain. Trimming shortened V by 3 bases and J by 8 bases, and 10 bases separated the two germline ends. The CDR3 has 11 amino acids. Germline V CDR1 and CDR2: DFQATT, SNEGSKA (reference sequence). The CDR3, as DNA: TGCAGTGCTAGTAGGTGGAGCGGCTACACCTTC. Translation: CSASRWSGYTF.

This clonotype was seen at least ten times. This chain joins TRBV28 and TRBJ1-1; 9 nucleotides match TRBD1. The CDR3 sequence is 15 residues long. The V segment lost 5 bases and the J segment 5 bases; nucleotides outside the gene matches: 9. CDR1 and CDR2 from the germline V gene are MDHEN and SYDVKM. The CDR3 here is CASSTPGQGGTEAFF. CDR3 coding DNA: TGTGCCAGCAGTACTCCGGGACAGGGTGGGACTGAAGCTTTCTTT.

This chain links TRBV5-1 with TRBJ2-5; 8 nucleotides align to TRBD2. Trimming at V came to 0 bases and at J to 4 bases, leaving 5 bases not matched to a gene. This CDR3 contains 15 residues. CDR1 and CDR2 from the germline V gene are SGHRS and YFSETQ. Here the CDR3 DNA reads TGCGCCAGCAGCTTGGTAGCGGGGCTCCGAGAGACCCAGTACTTC. Its translation is CASSLVAGLRETQYF.

Concerning this clonotype itself: This may be a read error, as it is one base from a much larger clone. V usage is TRBV20-1 and J usage is TRBJ2-5, with 7 bases lining up with TRBD1. Germline loops: CDR1 DFQATT, CDR2 SNEGSKA (reference sequence). This CDR3 comprises 14 residues. With V trimmed by 5 bases and J by 1 base, 7 bases remained unmatched. The CDR3 loop reads CSAADRLVQETQYF. CDR3 DNA sequence: TGCAGTGCTGCGGACAGGCTCGTCCAAGAGACCCAGTACTTC.

The V and J genes are TRBV5-6 and TRBJ2-2; a possible D gene is TRBD2 (6 bases). The CDR3 length is 16 residues. The germline V gene encodes CDR1 SGHDT and CDR2 YYEEEE. V lost 4 bases and J lost 5, with 18 bases in between. The CDR3 sequence: CASSRESGRYTGELFF. The CDR3 region has the DNA TGTGCCAGCAGCCGGGAGTCCGGCAGGTATACCGGGGAGCTGTTTTTT.

This sequence joins TRBV18 and TRBJ2-7; a possible D gene is TRBD1 (5 bases). V was clipped by 3 bases and J by 2 bases, with 14 bases between them. Germline CDR1 KGHSH, CDR2 LQKENI. This CDR3 has 15 residues. The CDR3 DNA sequence: TGTGCCAGCTCACCGACACAAGGGGCCACCTACGAGCAGTACTTC. It yields the protein CASSPTQGATYEQYF.

This rearrangement joins TRBV19 to TRBJ2-2; D not resolved. Between the trimmed V and J ends, which lost 4 bases and 6 bases, there was a span of 15 bases. Germline V gives CDR1 LNHDA, CDR2 SQIVND (reference sequence). The CDR3 extends over 15 amino acids. The CDR3 spells CASSNSHSGAGELFF. The CDR3 nucleotides are TGTGCCAGTAGTAATTCCCACAGTGGGGCCGGGGAGCTGTTTTTT.

This clonotype occurred many times. V and J are TRBV28 and TRBJ1-1; D gene uncertain. Germline loops: CDR1 MDHEN, CDR2 SYDVKM. There are 13 residues in the CDR3. Trimming pared 1 base from V and 4 bases from J, leaving 7 bases between. The CDR3 loop reads CASSLSPITEAFF. CDR3 in DNA: TGTGCCAGCAGTTTATCACCTATCACTGAAGCTTTCTTT.

This clonotype was detected ten times or more. V and J are TRBV27 and TRBJ2-7; weak D call: TRBD2 (5 bases). V lost 4 bases and J lost 2, with 6 bases in between. Germline CDR1 reads MNHEY; CDR2 reads SMNVEV (reference sequence). CDR3 size: 12 residues. CDR3: CASSSGTYEQYF. In nucleotides, the CDR3 is TGTGCCAGCAGTTCCGGGACCTACGAGCAGTACTTC.

Ten or more counts support this clonotype. The V gene is TRBV2, the J gene TRBJ2-4; 11 nucleotides match TRBD2. V dropped 9 bases and J dropped 4; count of bases not matched to a gene: 5. The CDR3 covers 14 residues. Germline CDR1 SNHLY, CDR2 FYNNEI. The CDR3 sequence: CASYLAGGKNIQYF. The CDR3 bases are TGTGCCAGTTACCTAGCGGGGGGTAAAAACATTCAGTACTTC.